This entry is about one T cell receptor beta chain. No cognate antigen has been identified for it. Qualities for individual bases were not recorded, and no much larger clone is one base off. Genomic DNA underwent TCRB CDR3 sequencing using the immunoSEQ assay. Per the source publication's procedure: Analyses were restricted to productive TCRB rearrangements. A clone was defined by a unique TCRB CDR3 sequence, and clonality was computed as a productive clonality index based on Shannon entropy. Repertoire overlap between two samples was calculated from the template counts of each clone relative to total templates per sample. V-gene usage from TCRB sequencing and V-gene usage measured by flow cytometry were correlated (Spearman r of about 0.62). Here the immuneACCESS table is served through TCRdb, limited to in-frame sequences with V and J called. Missing clones are a known gap in these copies; in checked studies unresolved V genes cover under half, and the rest lacks a known reason. The V and J calls and clone size are taken from that table; D and trimming were inferred from the DNA. This sample holds 15,000 to 20,000 clones; roughly 87% were observed only once. Of the sample, over 9.5% falls within the top ten clones.

CDR1 and CDR2 are drawn from the germline V gene: SGHVS, FQNEAQ. The CDR3 runs 14 amino acids, cysteine and phenylalanine included. The kept DNA is CDR3 alone, 42 bases in frame from the first base. Trimming takes 5 bases from V and 3 bases from J, and the germline ends sit 14 bases apart. This sample was taken from a study of somatic mutations in cytotoxic T cells in rheumatoid arthritis (dated by TCRdb to about 2017). As for the study more broadly: A FACSAria II or Sony SH800 was used to flow-sort some V beta antibody-stained T-cell populations at nearly 100% purity, and TCRB sequencing was also done on sorted V beta1+ cells. A total of around 62 rheumatoid arthritis patients and about 20 healthy controls underwent TCRB deep sequencing. Patient and control groups had essentially identical median ages. To characterize clonality, the study used TCRB deep sequencing while asking whether somatic mutations are carried by expanded CD8+ T-cell clones in newly diagnosed, untreated rheumatoid arthritis. Overall study outcomes, separate from this receptor: Several identical CD8+ TCRB sequences were found in both blood and synovial fluid, and in about an eighth of the roughly 65 patients the largest CD8+ clone exceeded 20% of CD8+ cells. Rheumatoid arthritis patients and age-matched healthy controls did not significantly differ in CD8+ T-cell clonality. The expanded CD8+ clones had unknown antigen targets, and not appearing in virus-specific databases did not rule out that they were virus-specific. An increase of CD8+ clonality with age was seen in patients (Spearman r ~ 0.46) but not in healthy controls. The slight underrepresentation of TRBV07 in patients was not corrected for multiple comparisons.

Healthy controls were about 19 blood donors whose buffy coats were used, with a median age of about 56 years (range about 20-75) and 55% to 70% female. On an AutoMACS, CD4+ and CD8+ cells were isolated via positive magnetic bead selection, and their purity was verified by flow cytometry. Isolation of peripheral blood mononuclear cells was done through Ficoll-Paque PLUS density gradient separation. DNA was extracted from CD4-enriched, CD8-enriched or PBMC samples with Nucleospin Tissue or Tissue XS kits and quantified with a Qubit 2.0 fluorometer. The receptor was isolated from a woman in her 50s in good health. Sequenced: CD8+ T cells sorted from blood. The chain was built from TRBV7-8 and TRBJ2-7, and possibly TRBD2, on 5 matching bases. The DNA sequence follows: TGTGCCAGCAGCGACGGGAAATACGACTACGAGCAGTACTTC. This yields the protein CASSDGKYDYEQYF.